A selection of T cell receptor beta chains follows, all from one sample in a study of sequential checkpoint blockade in melanoma. The method was immunoSEQ multiplex PCR; TCRdb's version includes in-frame clones alone and lacks a portion of them. There are about 13,000 clones in the sample; around 69% occur only once, and 50% to 55% lies in the top ten. The sample consisted of CD8+ T cells sorted from blood (inferred from file names), taken from a patient given nivolumab and ipilimumab in sequence. The receptors were sampled from a human patient with melanoma. Some clones in this sample may be carry-over from other donors' samples. CDR3s include the opening cysteine and the closing phenylalanine or tryptophan. A D gene is named only where the DNA matches it firmly. The size field is filled for only some rows; it gives once, few, many or a size class.

J gene: TRBJ2-1
D gene: .
V gene: TRBV4-2
clone size: .
CDR3 DNA: TGTGCCAGCAGCCAAGACCGGTTACTGTACAATGAGCAGTTCTTC
CDR3 protein: CASSQDRLLYNEQFF

J gene: TRBJ2-3
D gene: TRBD2
V gene: TRBV28
clone size: .
CDR3 DNA: TGTGCCAGCATGGTAGCGGGGACCACAGATACGCAGTATTTT
CDR3 protein: CASMVAGTTDTQYF

J gene: TRBJ2-1
D gene: TRBD1
V gene: TRBV18
clone size: .
CDR3 DNA: TGTGCCAGCTCACCTTCAGAGACAGGGGGTAACAATGAGCAGTTCTTC
CDR3 protein: CASSPSETGGNNEQFF

J gene: TRBJ2-3
D gene: TRBD2
V gene: TRBV4-3
clone size: .
CDR3 DNA: TGCGCCAGCAGCCAAGATGGGACTAGCTCCCTCGGAGATACGCAGTATTTT
CDR3 protein: CASSQDGTSSLGDTQYF

J gene: TRBJ1-2
D gene: TRBD1
V gene: TRBV19
clone size: .
CDR3 DNA: TGTGCCAGTAGTATAAGGGACAGGGACGGCTATGGCTACACCTTC
CDR3 protein: CASSIRDRDGYGYTF

J gene: TRBJ1-4
D gene: .
V gene: TRBV7-9
clone size: .
CDR3 DNA: TGTGCCAGCAGCTTTAGTGAAAAACTGTTTTTT
CDR3 protein: CASSFSEKLFF

J gene: TRBJ1-1
D gene: .
V gene: TRBV18
clone size: .
CDR3 DNA: TGTGCCAGCTCACCACCGTGGGCGAACACTGAAGCTTTCTTT
CDR3 protein: CASSPPWANTEAFF

J gene: TRBJ2-7
D gene: TRBD2
V gene: TRBV13
clone size: once
CDR3 DNA: TGTGCCAGCAGCCTCCAAACTAGCGGGGGCTACGAGCAGTACTTC
CDR3 protein: CASSLQTSGGYEQYF

J gene: TRBJ2-7
D gene: TRBD1
V gene: TRBV9
clone size: once
CDR3 DNA: TGTGCCAGCAGCGTACGGGACAGGGGCAACGAGCAGTACTTC
CDR3 protein: CASSVRDRGNEQYF

J gene: TRBJ1-1
D gene: .
V gene: TRBV30
clone size: .
CDR3 DNA: TGTGCCTGGAGAGTCGACTTTTTGAACACTGAAGCTTTCTTT
CDR3 protein: CAWRVDFLNTEAFF

J gene: TRBJ2-7
D gene: TRBD1
V gene: TRBV5-1
clone size: .
CDR3 DNA: TGCGCCAGCAGCTTGGGGGTCCTCCGGGACAGTGCCTACGAGCAGTACTTC
CDR3 protein: CASSLGVLRDSAYEQYF

J gene: TRBJ1-6
D gene: .
V gene: TRBV7-9
clone size: .
CDR3 DNA: TGTGCCAGCAGCTACAGTCCCTATAATTCACCCCTCCACTTT
CDR3 protein: CASSYSPYNSPLHF

J gene: TRBJ1-2
D gene: .
V gene: TRBV5-4
clone size: .
CDR3 DNA: TGTGCCAGCAGCTTCTTCACGAGGGAGGCGGATGGCTACACCTTC
CDR3 protein: CASSFFTREADGYTF

J gene: TRBJ1-2
D gene: TRBD1
V gene: TRBV27
clone size: .
CDR3 DNA: TGTGCCAGCAGGCTAAAGACAGGGAACTATGGCTACACCTTC
CDR3 protein: CASRLKTGNYGYTF

J gene: TRBJ2-3
D gene: TRBD1
V gene: TRBV11-1
clone size: once
CDR3 DNA: TGTGCCAGCAGCTTCCTAGGACAGGGTATGGCAGATACGCAGTATTTT
CDR3 protein: CASSFLGQGMADTQYF

J gene: TRBJ1-4
D gene: TRBD1
V gene: TRBV6-6
clone size: few
CDR3 DNA: TGTGCCAGCAGTACCGGGACAGCGTTGTATGAAAAACTGTTTTTT
CDR3 protein: CASSTGTALYEKLFF

J gene: TRBJ1-5
D gene: .
V gene: TRBV7-2
clone size: .
CDR3 DNA: TGTGCCAGCAGCTTGACAGTTAGCAATCAGCCCCAGCATTTT
CDR3 protein: CASSLTVSNQPQHF

J gene: TRBJ1-2
D gene: .
V gene: TRBV4-1
clone size: .
CDR3 DNA: TGCGCCAGCAGCCAAGAGGGTAGGGGCTATGGCTACACCTTC
CDR3 protein: CASSQEGRGYGYTF

J gene: TRBJ2-7
D gene: .
V gene: TRBV6-5
clone size: .
CDR3 DNA: TGTGCCAGCAGTTACTCGACAGACTACGAGCAGTACTTC
CDR3 protein: CASSYSTDYEQYF

J gene: TRBJ2-1
D gene: TRBD1
V gene: TRBV4-1
clone size: .
CDR3 DNA: TGCGCCAGCAGCTGGCCGGGACAGGTTAGTCATGAGCAGTTCTTC
CDR3 protein: CASSWPGQVSHEQFF

J gene: TRBJ1-1
D gene: .
V gene: TRBV7-9
clone size: once
CDR3 DNA: TGTGCCAGCCACAGTGGTGGGACTGAAGCTTTCTTT
CDR3 protein: CASHSGGTEAFF

J gene: TRBJ2-1
D gene: TRBD1
V gene: TRBV11-2
clone size: .
CDR3 DNA: TGTGCCAGCAGACCCCGGGACAGGGGGCCCAATGAGCAGTTCTTC
CDR3 protein: CASRPRDRGPNEQFF

J gene: TRBJ2-5
D gene: .
V gene: TRBV7-8
clone size: .
CDR3 DNA: TGTGCCAGCAGCCCCACATCTTTGCTCAGGGCCTTTCGGGAGACCCAGTACTTC
CDR3 protein: CASSPTSLLRAFRETQYF

J gene: TRBJ2-3
D gene: TRBD2
V gene: TRBV7-4
clone size: .
CDR3 DNA: TGTGCCAGCAGTTTAGCCGGGGGGGCAGATACGCAGTATTTT
CDR3 protein: CASSLAGGADTQYF

J gene: TRBJ2-5
D gene: .
V gene: TRBV5-1
clone size: .
CDR3 DNA: TGCGCCAGCAGTATCAGGGGAGACGGGGAGACCCAGTACTTC
CDR3 protein: CASSIRGDGETQYF

J gene: TRBJ2-3
D gene: TRBD1
V gene: TRBV7-2
clone size: .
CDR3 DNA: TGTGCCAGCAGCTTGTCCGGGACAGTAATCCCAGATACGCAGTATTTT
CDR3 protein: CASSLSGTVIPDTQYF

J gene: TRBJ2-1
D gene: .
V gene: TRBV5-8
clone size: .
CDR3 DNA: TGTGCCAGCAGCTTCGCGGGGTTCTACAATGAGCAGTTCTTC
CDR3 protein: CASSFAGFYNEQFF

J gene: TRBJ2-7
D gene: .
V gene: TRBV5-8
clone size: once
CDR3 DNA: TGTGCCAGCAGCCTGGGGGGGGGCCTCAACTTC
CDR3 protein: CASSLGGGLNF

J gene: TRBJ1-1
D gene: .
V gene: TRBV7-2
clone size: .
CDR3 DNA: TGTGCCAGCAGCGAACAGGGTCGGACTGAAGCTTTCTTT
CDR3 protein: CASSEQGRTEAFF

J gene: TRBJ1-1
D gene: .
V gene: TRBV9
clone size: .
CDR3 DNA: TGTGCCAGCAGCGTAGTTGAGGATGAAGCTTTCTTT
CDR3 protein: CASSVVEDEAFF

J gene: TRBJ2-1
D gene: TRBD1
V gene: TRBV28
clone size: few
CDR3 DNA: TGTGCCAGCAGTTTGGGAACATCCCGGGACAGGGTCAATGAGCAGTTCTTC
CDR3 protein: CASSLGTSRDRVNEQFF

J gene: TRBJ2-7
D gene: TRBD1
V gene: TRBV4-1
clone size: .
CDR3 DNA: TGCGCCAGCAGCCCCGGGACAGGGATCTACTACGAGCAGTACTTC
CDR3 protein: CASSPGTGIYYEQYF

J gene: TRBJ1-5
D gene: .
V gene: TRBV6-1
clone size: .
CDR3 DNA: TGTGCCAGCCTCTCACGGGGGAGCGATCAGCCCCAGCATTTT
CDR3 protein: CASLSRGSDQPQHF

J gene: TRBJ1-1
D gene: .
V gene: TRBV9
clone size: .
CDR3 DNA: TGTGCCAGCAGCGCCCCGCGGGGGCTCAACACTGAAGCTTTCTTT
CDR3 protein: CASSAPRGLNTEAFF

J gene: TRBJ2-7
D gene: .
V gene: TRBV4-2
clone size: .
CDR3 DNA: TGTGCCAGCAGCGAAGAGGGGGGGAGTGCCTACGAGCAGTACTTC
CDR3 protein: CASSEEGGSAYEQYF

J gene: TRBJ1-4
D gene: .
V gene: TRBV23-1
clone size: few
CDR3 DNA: TGCGCCAGCAGTCGCCGGGGATTT
CDR3 protein: CASSRRGF

J gene: TRBJ1-5
D gene: TRBD1
V gene: TRBV4-3
clone size: once
CDR3 DNA: TGCGCCAGCAGCCGAGACAGGGGTTACAATCAGCCCCAGCATTTT
CDR3 protein: CASSRDRGYNQPQHF

J gene: TRBJ1-1
D gene: .
V gene: TRBV11-1
clone size: .
CDR3 DNA: TGTGCCAGCTCGCGCATGAACACTGAAGCTTTCTTT
CDR3 protein: CASSRMNTEAFF

J gene: TRBJ2-1
D gene: .
V gene: TRBV19
clone size: .
CDR3 DNA: TGTGCCAGTAGTATAGCGGGGGGCCCCTACAATGAGCAGTTCTTC
CDR3 protein: CASSIAGGPYNEQFF

J gene: TRBJ2-7
D gene: .
V gene: TRBV4-1
clone size: .
CDR3 DNA: TGCGCCAGCAGCCAACAGGGCCTTCCCTCCTACGAGCAGTACTTC
CDR3 protein: CASSQQGLPSYEQYF

J gene: TRBJ1-5
D gene: .
V gene: TRBV4-1
clone size: .
CDR3 DNA: TGCGCCAGCAGCCGGGAGGGCAATCAGCCCCAGCATTTT
CDR3 protein: CASSREGNQPQHF

J gene: TRBJ2-3
D gene: TRBD1
V gene: TRBV6-4
clone size: medium-sized
CDR3 DNA: TGTGCCAGCAGTGGGGGACAGGGGGACGGCACAGATACGCAGTATTTT
CDR3 protein: CASSGGQGDGTDTQYF

J gene: TRBJ2-7
D gene: .
V gene: TRBV19
clone size: once
CDR3 DNA: TGTGCCAGTAGAGAGCAGGGAATGCACGAGCAGTACTTC
CDR3 protein: CASREQGMHEQYF

J gene: TRBJ1-2
D gene: .
V gene: TRBV4-3
clone size: .
CDR3 DNA: TGCGCCAGCAGCCCAAGGTGGCGCGGGGCAGATGGCTACACCTTC
CDR3 protein: CASSPRWRGADGYTF

J gene: TRBJ2-4
D gene: TRBD2
V gene: TRBV14
clone size: .
CDR3 DNA: TGTGCCAGCAGTCGTAGCGGGCCAGTAGCCAAAAACATTCAGTACTTC
CDR3 protein: CASSRSGPVAKNIQYF

J gene: TRBJ2-7
D gene: TRBD1
V gene: TRBV4-2
clone size: .
CDR3 DNA: TGTGCCAGCAGCCAGGGACAGGGGTTAACCTACGAGCAGTACTTC
CDR3 protein: CASSQGQGLTYEQYF

J gene: TRBJ1-2
D gene: TRBD1
V gene: TRBV7-9
clone size: medium-sized
CDR3 DNA: TGTGCCAGCAGCTTAGAGGAACAGGGGAGTGTAGGCTACACCTTC
CDR3 protein: CASSLEEQGSVGYTF

J gene: TRBJ1-4
D gene: .
V gene: TRBV7-9
clone size: .
CDR3 DNA: TGTGCCAGCAGCCTTAGTGGGGGGGCATGGCGAGAAAAACTGTTTTTT
CDR3 protein: CASSLSGGAWREKLFF

J gene: TRBJ2-2
D gene: TRBD2
V gene: TRBV6-6
clone size: .
CDR3 DNA: TGTGCCAGCAGTTGGGACGGGGGGGCCGGGGAGCTGTTTTTT
CDR3 protein: CASSWDGGAGELFF

J gene: TRBJ1-4
D gene: TRBD1
V gene: TRBV7-9
clone size: .
CDR3 DNA: TGTGCCAGCAGCCCTGACAGGGGAACTAATGAAAAACTGTTTTTT
CDR3 protein: CASSPDRGTNEKLFF

J gene: TRBJ2-3
D gene: TRBD2
V gene: TRBV7-3
clone size: few
CDR3 DNA: TGTGCCAGCAGCTTAACCGGGGGGGCCACAGATACGCAGTATTTT
CDR3 protein: CASSLTGGATDTQYF

J gene: TRBJ2-3
D gene: TRBD2
V gene: TRBV7-2
clone size: .
CDR3 DNA: TGTGCCAGCAGCTTATCTAGCGGGGGGAGTTACACAGATACGCAGTATTTT
CDR3 protein: CASSLSSGGSYTDTQYF

J gene: TRBJ2-1
D gene: TRBD1
V gene: TRBV4-2
clone size: .
CDR3 DNA: TGTGCCAGCAGCCAAGAACAGGGGGGCTCCTACAATGAGCAGTTCTTC
CDR3 protein: CASSQEQGGSYNEQFF

J gene: TRBJ1-1
D gene: .
V gene: TRBV7-9
clone size: .
CDR3 DNA: TGTGCCAGCAGCCTTCAGGGGTACACTGAAGCTTTCTTT
CDR3 protein: CASSLQGYTEAFF

J gene: TRBJ2-3
D gene: TRBD2
V gene: TRBV7-9
clone size: medium-sized
CDR3 DNA: TGTGCCAGCAGCAACGGACTAGCGGGGGGAGATACGCAGTATTTT
CDR3 protein: CASSNGLAGGDTQYF

J gene: TRBJ2-5
D gene: .
V gene: TRBV11-3
clone size: .
CDR3 DNA: TGTGCCAGCAGCTCGACAGCCTTGAGGGAGACCCAGTACTTC
CDR3 protein: CASSSTALRETQYF

J gene: TRBJ1-2
D gene: TRBD1
V gene: TRBV27
clone size: .
CDR3 DNA: TGTGCCAGCAGTGCATCGACAGGGTTGGGCTACACCTTC
CDR3 protein: CASSASTGLGYTF

J gene: TRBJ2-5
D gene: .
V gene: TRBV2
clone size: .
CDR3 DNA: TGTGCCAGCAGTGAAGCAGGGAGGGAGACCCAGTACTTC
CDR3 protein: CASSEAGRETQYF

J gene: TRBJ1-1
D gene: .
V gene: TRBV5-4
clone size: .
CDR3 DNA: TGTGCCAGCAGCCCGGCGTCTGGGGGAGGTACTGAAGCTTTCTTT
CDR3 protein: CASSPASGGGTEAFF

J gene: TRBJ2-2
D gene: TRBD2
V gene: TRBV13
clone size: few
CDR3 DNA: TGTGCCAGCAGCCCTCGGACTAGCTCCGGGGAGCTGTTTTTT
CDR3 protein: CASSPRTSSGELFF